Each of the 31 T cell receptor beta chains below was sequenced from the same sample in a study of response to subunit inactivated influenza vaccine. Each CDR3 protein is one row after TCRdb ran MiXCR on the RT-PCR reads. The profile shows over 750,000 distinct CDR3 sequences, 21% of them singletons. The sequencing here drew on PBMCs from blood, taken 5 to 6 days after vaccination. These receptors came from a man between 45 and 60 years old who received an inactivated influenza vaccine.

The chain combines TRBV6-5 with TRBJ1-2; 9 bases agree with TRBD1. CDR1 and CDR2 (germline): MNHEY, SVGAGI. This CDR3 is 13 amino acids long. Unmatched junction bases numbered 5, after V lost 5 bases and J lost 7 bases. This CDR3 reads CASSLDRGVGYTF. DNA for the CDR3: TGTGCCAGCAGTCTCGACAGGGGGGTTGGCTACACCTTC.

This clonotype has more than one count but fewer than ten. This chain uses TRBV6-1 with TRBJ2-3; 8 bases map to TRBD2. Trimming took 8 bases from V and 0 from J; bases not matched to a gene: 13. CDR1 and CDR2 (germline): MNHNS, SASEGT. The CDR3 is 17 residues long. Written as DNA, the CDR3 is TGTGCCAGCCGCCTCCCACGGCAGCGGGGGAGCACAGATACGCAGTATTTT. It translates to CASRLPRQRGSTDTQYF.

The V and J genes are TRBV7-9 and TRBJ2-5; 8 bases agree with TRBD1. The J segment lost 5 bases and the V segment lost 3 bases, leaving 8 bases of the junction unmatched. Per germline, CDR1 SEHNR and CDR2 FQNEAQ (reference sequence). The CDR3 length is 15 residues. The CDR3 loop is CASSLTGVMGETQYF. As DNA, the CDR3 is TGTGCCAGCAGCTTGACAGGGGTAATGGGGGAGACCCAGTACTTC.

The chain joins TRBV27 to TRBJ2-2; the D gene is possibly TRBD1 (5 bases). The V end was cut by 4 bases, the J end by 5 bases, with 11 bases between. This CDR3 contains 14 residues. Germline V CDR1 and CDR2: MNHEY, SMNVEV (reference sequence). The CDR3 spells CASSWGRYTGELFF. CDR3 DNA sequence: TGTGCCAGCAGTTGGGGCAGGTATACCGGGGAGCTGTTTTTT.

The chain is built from TRBV20-1 and TRBJ2-5; TRBD1 is a possible D gene (7 bases). CDR1 and CDR2 (germline): DFQATT, SNEGSKA (reference sequence). The ends were cut back, 0 bases at V and 4 bases at J, with 21 bases in the middle. There are 17 residues in the CDR3. This CDR3 is CSARDGGGGAPGETQYF. The CDR3 bases are TGCAGTGCTAGAGATGGAGGAGGGGGCGCCCCGGGAGAGACCCAGTACTTC.

The chain is built from TRBV20-1 and TRBJ1-1; 8 bases map to TRBD1. Germline V gene lookup returns CDR1 DFQATT and CDR2 SNEGSKA (reference sequence). The CDR3 is made up of 14 amino acids. Trimming cost V 3 bases and J 1 base; bases outside gene matches: 4. This CDR3 reads CSARAQGGNTEAFF. DNA of the CDR3: TGCAGTGCTAGGGCACAGGGGGGGAACACTGAAGCTTTCTTT.

This clonotype was seen more than once but under ten times. V gene TRBV21-1 combines with J gene TRBJ2-5; TRBD1 was called by the table and not checked on the DNA. TRBV21-1 is given as a pseudogene. The CDR3 extends over 15 amino acids. The CDR3 region has the DNA TGTGCCAGCAGCAAACTAAACAGGGGGTGGGAGACCCAGTACTTC. This translates into CASSKLNRGWETQYF.

The table lists this clonotype with a few counts. The chain combines TRBV9 with TRBJ2-2, with D unclear. V was trimmed by 0 bases and J by 6 bases, leaving 6 bases between them. The germline gives CDR1 SGDLS, CDR2 YYNGEE. The CDR3 sequence is 13 residues long. CDR3 DNA sequence: TGTGCCAGCAGCGTAGAGACGGCCGGGGAGCTGTTTTTT. Encoded protein: CASSVETAGELFF.

V is TRBV20-1 and J is TRBJ2-3; 8 bases are a match to TRBD1. The germline CDR1 and CDR2 sequences are DFQATT and SNEGSKA (reference sequence). The CDR3 has 15 residues. The trim removed 6 bases at V and 5 bases at J, leaving 13 bases unmatched. The CDR3 DNA is TGCAGTGCCAGGGGGCCCTTGGGAAAAATAGATACGCAGTATTTT. Its translation: CSARGPLGKIDTQYF.

This clonotype was detected many times. The CDR3 loop is CASSPPGLGDNEQFF. Written as DNA, the CDR3 is TGTGCCAGCTCACCCCCGGGGCTAGGAGACAATGAGCAGTTCTTC. The genes are TRBV18 and TRBJ2-1; D tentatively reads TRBD1 or TRBD2 (5 bases each). Germline CDR1 reads KGHSH; CDR2 reads LQKENI. The CDR3 spans 15 residues. Trimming shortened V by 3 bases and J by 5 bases, and 14 bases separated the two germline ends.

V and J are TRBV5-1 and TRBJ2-3, with D possibly being TRBD2 (7 bases). Trimming took off 4 bases at V and 8 bases at J, with 17 bases between the two ends. CDR3 length: 14 amino acids. Per germline, CDR1 SGHRS and CDR2 YFSETQ. The CDR3 sequence: CASSTTGREGTQYF. The DNA of the CDR3 is TGCGCCAGCAGCACAACAGGGAGGGAAGGTACGCAGTATTTT. The full variable domain, in which reference TRBV5-1 and TRBJ2-3 provide the parts outside the CDR3, is KAGVTQTPRYLIKTRGQQVTLSCSPISGHRSVSWYQQTPGQGLQFLFEYFSETQRNKGNFPGRFSGRQFSNSRSEMNVSTLELGDSALYLCASSTTGREGTQYFGPGTRLTVL.

The chain links TRBV9 to TRBJ1-2; possible D gene TRBD1, 6 bases. Germline V gene data show CDR1 as SGDLS and CDR2 as YYNGEE. The CDR3 runs 15 residues. Between the trimmed V and J ends, which lost 5 bases and 6 bases, there was a span of 20 bases. The CDR3 sequence is CASRGTGAGVHGYTF. CDR3 coding DNA: TGTGCCAGCAGGGGAACCGGGGCAGGGGTACATGGCTACACCTTC.

V usage is TRBV20-1 and J usage is TRBJ2-5; possibly TRBD1 for D (6 bases). This CDR3 is built from 15 residues. Trimming removed 6 bases at V and 3 bases at J, with 20 bases between. Germline CDR1 reads DFQATT; CDR2 reads SNEGSKA (reference sequence). The CDR3 region has the DNA TGCAGTGCAAAGTCGATCGGACAGCATGAAGAGACCCAGTACTTC. Translated, it gives CSAKSIGQHEETQYF.

The chain recombines TRBV20-1 with TRBJ2-5; 10 bases align to TRBD2. The CDR3 extends over 14 amino acids. From germline, CDR1 is DFQATT and CDR2 SNEGSKA (reference sequence). V shed 2 bases and J 3 bases; nucleotides not matched to a gene: 3. CDR3 sequence: CSARSLAGKETQYF. Here the CDR3 DNA reads TGCAGTGCTAGATCACTAGCGGGAAAAGAGACCCAGTACTTC.

Comments on this clonotype: A clone one base away is much larger, so this may be a read error. This chain uses TRBV7-9 with TRBJ2-3, with D unclear. The CDR3 totals 14 residues. Germline lookup yields CDR1 SEHNR and CDR2 FQNEAQ (reference sequence). CDR3 loop: CASTLSVSTDTQYF. The CDR3 nucleotides read TGTGCCAGCACCTTAAGCGTCTCCACAGATACGCAGTATTTT.

The chain couples TRBV29-1 to TRBJ1-4; D remains ambiguous. The V gene lost 5 bases and the J gene lost 8 bases, with 12 bases spanning the gap. Per the germline V gene, CDR1 is SQVTM and CDR2 is ANQGSEA. This CDR3 region has 12 residues. For the CDR3, the DNA is TGCAGCGTTCTGGTGTGGGCGGAAAAACTGTTTTTT. Translating gives CSVLVWAEKLFF.

This clonotype was seen only a few times. The chain uses TRBV6-4 and TRBJ1-1; 9 positions match TRBD1. Germline assignment: CDR1 MRHNA and CDR2 SNTAGT. The CDR3 covers 14 residues. V shed 8 bases and J 3 bases; nucleotides not matched to a gene: 7. In DNA, the CDR3 is TGTGCCAGCTCTAAGACAGGGGGTGACACTGAAGCTTTCTTT. Translating gives CASSKTGGDTEAFF.

The table lists this clonotype with a few counts. This rearrangement joins TRBV5-1 to TRBJ2-7, with 11 bases fitting TRBD1. Trimming cost V 2 bases and J 8 bases; bases outside gene matches: 6. Looked up from germline, CDR1 is SGHRS and CDR2 is YFSETQ. This CDR3 comprises 14 residues. CDR3 residues: CASSLPGTGGQQYF. The CDR3 coding sequence is TGCGCCAGCAGCTTACCTGGGACAGGGGGTCAGCAGTACTTC. The full variable domain, its missing parts supplied by reference TRBV5-1 and TRBJ2-7, is KAGVTQTPRYLIKTRGQQVTLSCSPISGHRSVSWYQQTPGQGLQFLFEYFSETQRNKGNFPGRFSGRQFSNSRSEMNVSTLELGDSALYLCASSLPGTGGQQYFGPGTRLTVT.

This clonotype came up a few times. This chain joins TRBV11-1 and TRBJ2-1, with 7 positions matching TRBD2. This CDR3 has 15 amino acids. J was trimmed by 3 bases and V by 1 base; bases with no gene match: 3. The germline gives CDR1 SGHAT, CDR2 FQDESV (reference sequence). CDR3 sequence (DNA): TGTGCCAGCAGCTTAGGGGAGGGGAACTACAATGAGCAGTTCTTC. This sequence encodes CASSLGEGNYNEQFF.

This clonotype has just a few counts. The rearrangement links TRBV11-2 to TRBJ2-5; unclear D gene. This CDR3 spans 15 amino acids. Deletions cut 1 base from V and 2 bases from J, with 11 bases between. CDR1 and CDR2 from the germline V gene are SGHAT and FQNNGV. The CDR3 nucleotides read TGTGCCAGCAGCTTAGGGTACGGTGGGCAAGAGACCCAGTACTTC. It yields the protein CASSLGYGGQETQYF.

V is TRBV21-1 and J is TRBJ2-1. TRBV21-1 is reported as a pseudogene. The CDR3 runs to 18 residues. In nucleotides, the CDR3 is TGTGCCAGCAGCAAAGCCTATGCGGGATCTACCTCCTACAATGAGCAGTTCTTC. Translation: CASSKAYAGSTSYNEQFF.

This clonotype came up many times. The chain employs TRBV11-2 and TRBJ2-1, with 9 positions matching TRBD2. The junction had 21 bases not matched to a gene; V was cut back by 5 bases and J by 7 bases. The CDR3 length is 19 residues. Germline CDR1 is SGHAT and CDR2 is FQNNGV. The CDR3 spells CASSTQIAGAVERLNEQFF. The DNA of the CDR3 is TGTGCCAGCAGCACCCAAATAGCGGGAGCGGTTGAGAGGCTAAATGAGCAGTTCTTC.

This clonotype was seen a few times. This sequence joins TRBV20-1 and TRBJ2-1; 7 nucleotides match TRBD2. This CDR3 spans 14 amino acids. Per germline, CDR1 DFQATT and CDR2 SNEGSKA (reference sequence). Unmatched junction bases numbered 6, after V lost 1 base and J lost 6 bases. CDR3 nucleotides: TGCAGTGCTAGAGGGACTAGTACTCGCAATGAGCAGTTCTTC. Protein sequence: CSARGTSTRNEQFF.

This clonotype was observed a few times. The chain recombines TRBV6-2 or TRBV6-3 with TRBJ1-2; 7 positions agree with TRBD1. Germline lookup yields CDR1 MNHEY and CDR2 SVGEGT. This CDR3 region has 12 residues. Losses at the gene ends were 10 bases for V and 3 bases for J; bases not matched to a gene: 5. The CDR3 nucleotides are TGTGCCATCCTTACAGGGGACTATGGCTACACCTTC. This codes for CAILTGDYGYTF.

This chain links TRBV20-1 with TRBJ2-7, with D perhaps TRBD2 (6 bases). The CDR3 is 15 residues long. Germline assignment: CDR1 DFQATT and CDR2 SNEGSKA (reference sequence). V lost 3 bases to trimming and J lost 0 bases, with 15 bases between them. CDR3 in amino acids: CSARTTDYSSYEQYF. The DNA for the CDR3 is TGCAGTGCTAGGACTACGGACTACTCCTCCTACGAGCAGTACTTC.

The chain employs TRBV12-3 or TRBV12-4 and TRBJ2-5, with 8 bases matching TRBD2. This CDR3 region has 12 residues. The V segment lost 2 bases and the J segment 10 bases; nucleotides outside the gene matches: 3. CDR3 protein: CASSLLAGNQYF. The CDR3 DNA sequence: TGTGCCAGCAGTTTACTAGCGGGTAACCAGTACTTC.

This clonotype was observed a handful of times. The chain recombines TRBV7-2 with TRBJ2-5, with TRBD2 matching over 7 bases. The trim removed 3 bases at V and 5 bases at J, leaving 6 bases unmatched. The CDR3 length is 14 residues. Germline V gene lookup returns CDR1 SGHTA and CDR2 FQGNSA. The CDR3: CASSFEGGFETQYF. CDR3 DNA sequence: TGTGCCAGCAGCTTCGAGGGAGGGTTCGAGACCCAGTACTTC.

This clonotype showed up many times. This sequence joins TRBV12-3 or TRBV12-4 and TRBJ2-7, with unresolved D. This CDR3 has 14 amino acids. Between the trimmed V and J ends, which lost 6 bases and 2 bases, there was a span of 14 bases. The CDR3 is CASRQSRHTYEQYF. The CDR3 nucleotides are TGTGCCAGCAGGCAATCGAGGCATACCTACGAGCAGTACTTC.

This clonotype turned up a few times. The chain joins TRBV6-5 to TRBJ2-1, with D tentatively TRBD2 (5 bases). Per germline, CDR1 MNHEY and CDR2 SVGAGI. V was shortened by 0 bases and J by 1 base, with 19 bases between the two germline ends. The CDR3 runs to 19 residues. CDR3 DNA: TGTGCCAGCAGTTACTCGACTGCGGGCAAGGTTCCTTCCTACAATGAGCAGTTCTTC. Encoded protein: CASSYSTAGKVPSYNEQFF.

The CDR3 loop is CSAHTRLAGVTASYEQYF. The CDR3 DNA is TGCAGTGCTCACACCCGACTAGCGGGAGTTACTGCCTCCTACGAGCAGTACTTC. The chain links TRBV20-1 to TRBJ2-7, with 12 positions matching TRBD2. CDR3 length: 18 amino acids. Unmatched junction bases numbered 14, after V lost 5 bases and J lost 0 bases. Germline V gives CDR1 DFQATT, CDR2 SNEGSKA (reference sequence).

The chain has TRBV5-6 and TRBJ2-7, with D possibly called TRBD1 or TRBD2 (5 bases each). CDR3 length: 14 amino acids. Deletions cut 3 bases from V and 0 bases from J, with 10 bases between. Germline values: CDR1 SGHDT, CDR2 YYEEEE. The CDR3 spells CASSSGLPSYEQYF. CDR3 DNA: TGTGCCAGCAGCTCGGGGCTCCCCTCCTACGAGCAGTACTTC.